A single sample gave rise to the 14 T cell receptor beta chains below, sequenced in a study of vaccination and CD4 T cells after COVID-19. TCRdb re-called the PCR reads with MiXCR, one entry per CDR3 protein. The data hold approximately 20,000 distinct CDR3 sequences, with roughly 60% observed a single time. This sample comprised CD4+ T cells from blood, obtained before SARS-CoV-2 vaccination. All receptors come from a human donor who had recovered from COVID-19.

V and J are TRBV19 and TRBJ1-1, with D hard to call. Germline V CDR1 and CDR2: LNHDA, SQIVND (reference sequence). The V gene lost 2 bases and the J gene lost 2 bases, with 12 bases spanning the gap. The CDR3 contains 15 residues. The CDR3 nucleotides are TGTGCCAGTAGTATAATACGAGGAATAAACACTGAAGCTTTCTTT. This gives the protein CASSIIRGINTEAFF.

This chain connects TRBV4-1 to TRBJ1-5; D is ambiguous. Germline CDR1 is MGHRA and CDR2 is YSYEKL. Trimming removed 1 base from V and 4 bases from J, with 20 bases in between. This CDR3 spans 18 amino acids. CDR3 DNA: TGCGCCAGCAGCCAAGCAGCCGGCCGGGTCACCTTTAATCAGCCCCAGCATTTT. It specifies CASSQAAGRVTFNQPQHF.

This chain connects TRBV10-3 to TRBJ1-5; perhaps TRBD1 as D (5 bases). V lost 10 bases and J lost 4, with 20 bases in between. This CDR3 has 15 residues. Germline V gene data show CDR1 as ENHRY and CDR2 as SYGVKD. Here the CDR3 DNA reads TGTGCCACCGGACTCGGGACCGAATCAAATCAGCCCCAGCATTTT. Protein product: CATGLGTESNQPQHF.

The chain links TRBV6-1 to TRBJ1-5; D ambiguous. Germline CDR1 and CDR2: MNHNS and SASEGT. Trimming took 4 bases from V and 2 from J, leaving 6 bases between them. The CDR3 loop spans 13 amino acids. CDR3 region: CASSVGGNQPQHF. DNA for the CDR3: TGTGCCAGCAGTGTGGGCGGCAATCAGCCCCAGCATTTT.

The chain recombines TRBV11-2 with TRBJ2-7; TRBD2 matches 8 bases. The length of the CDR3 is 15 residues. Germline V lookup: CDR1 SGHAT, CDR2 FQNNGV. The ends lost 1 base at V and 2 bases at J; junction bases unmatched: 4. The CDR3 bases are TGTGCCAGCAGCTTAGGGTCGGGAGGGGCCTACGAGCAGTACTTC. Translation: CASSLGSGGAYEQYF.

The rearrangement links TRBV20-1 to TRBJ2-3, with 12 bases lining up with TRBD2. The germline CDR1 and CDR2 sequences are DFQATT and SNEGSKA (reference sequence). The CDR3 loop spans 15 amino acids. J was trimmed by 1 base and V by 3 bases; bases with no gene match: 2. CDR3 coding DNA: TGCAGTGCTAGGAGACTAGCGGGAGGCACAGATACGCAGTATTTT. Protein product: CSARRLAGGTDTQYF.

Only a few counts were recorded for this clonotype. The CDR3 region is CASSLGVGPGNTEAFF. The CDR3 DNA is TGTGCCAGCAGCTTAGGAGTAGGACCGGGGAACACTGAAGCTTTCTTT. The rearrangement links TRBV7-9 to TRBJ1-1; the D is unclear. V was clipped by 1 base and J by 1 base, with 13 bases between them. The CDR3 totals 16 residues. Germline values: CDR1 SEHNR, CDR2 FQNEAQ (reference sequence).

This chain uses TRBV7-9 with TRBJ1-2, with TRBD1 matching over 7 bases. The CDR3 contains 15 residues. CDR1 is SEHNR and CDR2 is FQNEAQ in the germline V gene (reference sequence). Germline trimming cut 3 bases from V and 4 bases from J; bases unmatched to any gene: 8. In DNA form, the CDR3 reads TGTGCCAGCAGCTTTTTGACAGGGAATGGCTATGGCTACACCTTC. Its protein is CASSFLTGNGYGYTF.

The V call is TRBV18, the J call TRBJ2-5; no clear D gene. This CDR3 region has 15 residues. Germline assignment: CDR1 KGHSH and CDR2 LQKENI. V gave up 3 bases and J gave up 6 bases, with 17 bases separating them. In nucleotides, the CDR3 is TGTGCCAGCTCACCCACGCCAAGTTCGGTGCAGACCCAGTACTTC. Its protein is CASSPTPSSVQTQYF.

This chain uses TRBV11-2 with TRBJ1-2; 7 nucleotides agree with TRBD1. In germline, CDR1 is SGHAT, CDR2 FQNNGV. The CDR3 is 15 amino acids. The V gene end was trimmed by 5 bases and the J gene end by 4 bases; junction bases not matched to a gene: 10. The CDR3: CASSLSRTGVYGYTF. Written as DNA, the CDR3 is TGTGCCAGCAGCCTATCCCGGACAGGCGTCTATGGCTACACCTTC.

This rearrangement joins TRBV30 to TRBJ2-5; D gene ambiguous. The CDR3 contains 11 residues. The ends were cut back, 3 bases at V and 5 bases at J, with 7 bases in the middle. Germline assignment: CDR1 GTSNPN and CDR2 SVGIG (reference sequence). DNA for the CDR3: TGTGCCTGGAGGGTGATGGAGACCCAGTACTTC. Residues: CAWRVMETQYF.

This chain connects TRBV6-2 or TRBV6-3 to TRBJ1-2; unclear D gene. Trimming removed 8 bases from V and 0 bases from J, with 16 bases in between. CDR3 length equals 15 residues. Per germline, CDR1 MNHEY and CDR2 SVGEGT. The CDR3 bases are TGTGCCAGCGGACCCGGGAGGTTCGCTAACTATGGCTACACCTTC. Its translation is CASGPGRFANYGYTF.

The table lists this clonotype with a count of one. The J gene is TRBJ1-1, the V gene TRBV27; perhaps TRBD1 as D (5 bases). The CDR3 length is 13 residues. The V and J ends lost 8 bases and 5 bases respectively, with 15 bases between them. Germline V gene data show CDR1 as MNHEY and CDR2 as SMNVEV (reference sequence). This CDR3 is CASQYMRGTEAFF. CDR3 nucleotides: TGTGCCAGCCAGTATATGCGGGGGACTGAAGCTTTCTTT.

The rearrangement joins TRBV7-9 to TRBJ2-2; D may be TRBD2 (6 bases). The V and J ends lost 3 bases and 5 bases respectively, with 13 bases between them. This CDR3 region has 15 residues. Germline assignment: CDR1 SEHNR and CDR2 FQNEAQ (reference sequence). The CDR3 spells CASSLGLPLTGELFF. The CDR3 region has the DNA TGTGCCAGCAGCTTGGGACTCCCTTTGACCGGGGAGCTGTTTTTT.